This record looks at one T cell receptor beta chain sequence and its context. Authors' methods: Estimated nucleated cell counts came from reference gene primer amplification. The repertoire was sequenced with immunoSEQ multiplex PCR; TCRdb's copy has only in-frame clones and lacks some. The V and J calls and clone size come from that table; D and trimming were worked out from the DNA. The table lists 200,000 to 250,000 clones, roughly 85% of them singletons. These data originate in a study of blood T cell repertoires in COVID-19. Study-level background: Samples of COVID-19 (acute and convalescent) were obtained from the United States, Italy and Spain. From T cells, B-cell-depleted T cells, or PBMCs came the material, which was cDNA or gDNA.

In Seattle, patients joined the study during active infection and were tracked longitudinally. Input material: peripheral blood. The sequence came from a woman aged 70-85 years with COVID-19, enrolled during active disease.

In DNA, the CDR3 is TGTGCCAGCAGCCAAGATCTCGGGACAGGGAACCAGCCCCAGCATTTT. Its protein is CASSQDLGTGNQPQHF. V and J are TRBV4-2 and TRBJ1-5; 9 bases are shared with TRBD1. Germline V CDR1 and CDR2: LGHNA, YNFKEQ. V lost 0 bases and J lost 7; bases outside the gene matches: 7. The CDR3 totals 16 residues.